These 19 T cell receptor beta chains were all obtained from the same sample, sequenced in a study of Ad26.COV2.S vaccination and SARS-CoV-2 variants. The treatment: over 15 received Ad26.COV2.S at low or high dose, single or two shots; about five received placebo; per-sample allocation not given. At day 63 after the first vaccine or placebo injection, samples were drawn. TCRdb keeps only in-frame clones here, not all; method: immunoSEQ multiplex PCR. The sample lists over 450,000 clones, 89% occurring once. The sample consisted of peripheral blood, taken in a trial of Ad26.COV2.S vaccine versus placebo. Receptors were obtained from a person between 18 and 60 years old who received the Ad26.COV2.S COVID-19 vaccine or a placebo.

In its sample, this clone was seen once. The J gene is TRBJ2-1, the V gene TRBV9, with D tentatively TRBD1 or TRBD2 (5 bases each). Germline values: CDR1 SGDLS, CDR2 YYNGEE. The CDR3 extends over 16 amino acids. V dropped 2 bases and J dropped 2 bases, with 14 bases sitting between them. CDR3 nucleotide sequence: TGTGCCAGCAGCGTCCCATCCGGGACGGCCTACAATGAGCAGTTCTTC. This sequence encodes CASSVPSGTAYNEQFF.

In this sample, this clone turned up once. This chain uses TRBV9 with TRBJ1-2, with 7 nucleotides matching TRBD1. The CDR3 totals 18 residues. J lost 4 bases, V lost 7 bases, and 22 bases had no gene match. Germline V gives CDR1 SGDLS, CDR2 YYNGEE. The CDR3 sequence: CASGAATGQPNRGYGYTF. DNA of the CDR3: TGTGCCAGCGGGGCCGCTACGGGACAGCCCAACCGAGGCTATGGCTACACCTTC.

The V and J genes are TRBV25-1 and TRBJ2-7, with 7 bases aligning to TRBD1. The germline CDR1 and CDR2 sequences are MGHDK and SYGVNS. The CDR3 is 14 residues long. V was clipped by 3 bases and J by 3 bases; unmatched bases: 5. The CDR3 sequence is CASSDRDSYYEQYF. CDR3 nucleotide sequence: TGTGCCAGCAGTGACCGGGACAGCTACTACGAGCAGTACTTC.

The rearrangement uses TRBV6-5 and TRBJ2-7; 7 nucleotides line up with TRBD1. Germline assignment: CDR1 MNHEY and CDR2 SVGAGI. Trimming removed 3 bases from V and 5 bases from J; junction bases left unmatched: 7. The CDR3 loop spans 14 amino acids. CDR3 residues: CASSYYSGGNEQYF. The CDR3 DNA reads TGTGCCAGCAGTTATTATTCAGGGGGTAACGAGCAGTACTTC.

The chain combines TRBV29-1 with TRBJ2-2, with TRBD2 matching 14 bases. Germline V gene sequence: CDR1 SQVTM, CDR2 ANQGSEA. Trimming took 4 bases from V and 0 from J; bases not matched to a gene: 10. The CDR3 extends over 19 amino acids. CDR3 protein: CSVGWGTSGSVANTGELFF. CDR3 in DNA: TGCAGCGTTGGTTGGGGGACTAGCGGGAGCGTTGCGAACACCGGGGAGCTGTTTTTT.

This sequence joins TRBV21-1 and TRBJ1-5; the table's D call TRBD1 went unverified against the DNA. TRBV21-1 is shown as a pseudogene. The CDR3 is 15 residues long. This chain's CDR3 is CASSLDRAINQPQHF. CDR3 coding DNA: TGTGCCAGCAGCCTCGACAGGGCCATAAATCAGCCCCAGCATTTT.

The chain uses TRBV29-1 and TRBJ2-1; D is possibly TRBD2 (6 bases). Trimming cost V 8 bases and J 0 bases, with 23 bases left between them. Germline V gives CDR1 SQVTM, CDR2 ANQGSEA. This CDR3 has 17 residues. The chain's CDR3 is CSTRSLAEARSYNEQFF. The CDR3 coding sequence is TGCAGCACCCGTTCGTTAGCGGAAGCCCGCTCCTACAATGAGCAGTTCTTC.

The V call is TRBV4-1, the J call TRBJ1-5; a weak D match, TRBD1 (5 bases). The length of the CDR3 is 15 residues. The germline CDR1 and CDR2 sequences are MGHRA and YSYEKL. Trimming left V 4 bases short and J 5 bases short, with 15 bases between. Here the CDR3 reads CASSLGDGWYQPQHF. DNA of the CDR3: TGCGCCAGCAGCCTTGGGGACGGATGGTATCAGCCCCAGCATTTT.

The rearrangement links TRBV13 to TRBJ2-1, with D uncertain. Trimming took 4 bases from V and 3 from J, leaving 10 bases between them. Germline lookup yields CDR1 PRHDT and CDR2 FYEKMQ (reference sequence). CDR3 length equals 14 residues. This chain's CDR3 is CASSSIPGYNEQFF. Here the CDR3 DNA reads TGTGCCAGCAGCTCGATACCGGGCTACAATGAGCAGTTCTTC.

This rearrangement joins TRBV7-3 to TRBJ2-1, with 13 nucleotides matching TRBD2. The CDR3 spans 19 residues. V gave up 2 bases and J gave up 4 bases; unmatched junction bases: 11. Germline V gives CDR1 SGHTA, CDR2 FQGTGA. The CDR3 is CASSLSTSGGPNIYNEQFF. The CDR3 coding sequence is TGTGCCAGCAGCTTATCGACTAGCGGGGGGCCAAATATATACAATGAGCAGTTCTTC. The variable domain in full, completed from reference TRBV7-3 and TRBJ2-1, reads GAGVSQTPSNKVTEKGKYVELRCDPISGHTALYWYRQSLGQGPEFLIYFQGTGAADDSGLPNDRFFAVRPEGSVSTLKIQRTERGDSAVYLCASSLSTSGGPNIYNEQFFGPGTRLTVL.

To note about this clone: Additional DNA sequences in this sample encode the identical CDR3. The chain employs TRBV19 and TRBJ2-2; TRBD1 is a possible D gene (6 bases). V was cut by 6 bases and J by 5 bases, with 10 bases left in between. The CDR3 is 13 amino acids. Germline V gene sequence: CDR1 LNHDA, CDR2 SQIVND (reference sequence). As DNA, the CDR3 is TGTGCCAGTAGGCGTCAGGGGACCGGGGAGCTGTTTTTT. Amino acid sequence: CASRRQGTGELFF.

V and J are TRBV5-4 and TRBJ1-6; no clear D. This CDR3 is 16 amino acids long. Trimming removed 0 bases from V and 7 bases from J, with 14 bases in between. The germline gives CDR1 SGHNT, CDR2 YYREEE (reference sequence). CDR3 loop: CASSLAVSVGNSPLHF. The CDR3 DNA follows: TGTGCCAGCAGCTTGGCCGTCTCAGTCGGGAATTCACCCCTCCACTTT.

V gene TRBV14 combines with J gene TRBJ2-7; D remains unclear. V shed 5 bases and J shed 2 bases, with 10 bases lying between them. The CDR3 consists of 13 residues. The germline CDR1 and CDR2 sequences are SGHDN and FVKESK. The CDR3 sequence: CASSFGPAYEQYF. In nucleotides, the CDR3 is TGTGCCAGCAGCTTCGGACCCGCCTACGAGCAGTACTTC. The full variable domain, completed using reference TRBV14 and TRBJ2-7, is EAGVTQFPSHSVIEKGQTVTLRCDPISGHDNLYWYRRVMGKEIKFLLHFVKESKQDESGMPNNRFLAERTGGTYSTLKVQPAELEDSGVYFCASSFGPAYEQYFGPGTRLTVT.

This clone was recorded a few times. Other DNA sequences from this sample encode an identical CDR3 as well. This chain joins TRBV18 and TRBJ1-1; D call uncertain. Trimming took 4 bases from V and 1 from J, leaving 7 bases between them. The CDR3 has 13 amino acids. The germline V gene encodes CDR1 KGHSH and CDR2 LQKENI. The CDR3 loop reads CASSQGENTEAFF. For the CDR3, the DNA is TGTGCCAGCTCACAAGGTGAGAACACTGAAGCTTTCTTT.

As to this clone: Other DNA sequences from this sample encode an identical CDR3 as well. The chain joins TRBV7-9 to TRBJ2-3; no definite D call. Trimming cost V 2 bases and J 0 bases, with 3 bases left between them. The CDR3 loop spans 13 amino acids. CDR1 is SEHNR and CDR2 is FQNEAQ in the germline V gene (reference sequence). CDR3 amino acids: CASSLLSTDTQYF. DNA of the CDR3: TGTGCCAGCAGCTTACTCAGCACAGATACGCAGTATTTT.

About this clone itself: Different DNA sequences within this sample yield the same CDR3. The chain recombines TRBV7-9 with TRBJ2-1, with TRBD2 matching over 10 bases. J was trimmed by 7 bases and V by 2 bases; bases with no gene match: 2. CDR3 length: 14 amino acids. In germline, CDR1 is SEHNR, CDR2 FQNEAQ (reference sequence). The CDR3 DNA reads as TGTGCCAGCAGCTTAACTAGCGGGGTGAATGAGCAGTTCTTC. Residues: CASSLTSGVNEQFF.

Only a few counts were recorded for this clone. This chain links TRBV6-5 with TRBJ2-2; the D is unclear. In germline, CDR1 is MNHEY, CDR2 SVGAGI. This CDR3 spans 11 amino acids. V was pared by 8 bases and J by 4 bases, with 5 bases between. Here the CDR3 DNA reads TGTGCCAGCGAGAGCACCGGGGAGCTGTTTTTT. It specifies CASESTGELFF.

The V call is TRBV6-4, the J call TRBJ2-1; D perhaps matches TRBD2 (6 bases). Germline-derived CDR1 and CDR2 are MRHNA and SNTAGT. This CDR3 comprises 12 residues. Trimming left V 9 bases short and J 6 bases short, with 12 bases between. The CDR3 is CASGDSINEQFF. The CDR3, as DNA: TGTGCCAGTGGGGACTCGATCAATGAGCAGTTCTTC.

This clone showed up just once. This rearrangement joins TRBV12-5 to TRBJ1-2; no clear D gene. The germline V gene has CDR1 LGHNT and CDR2 FRNRAP. Trimming left V 5 bases short and J 7 bases short, with 17 bases between. This CDR3 has 14 residues. The CDR3 reads CASGPKADLSGYTF. In nucleotides, the CDR3 is TGTGCTAGTGGTCCCAAGGCAGATCTGAGTGGCTACACCTTC.